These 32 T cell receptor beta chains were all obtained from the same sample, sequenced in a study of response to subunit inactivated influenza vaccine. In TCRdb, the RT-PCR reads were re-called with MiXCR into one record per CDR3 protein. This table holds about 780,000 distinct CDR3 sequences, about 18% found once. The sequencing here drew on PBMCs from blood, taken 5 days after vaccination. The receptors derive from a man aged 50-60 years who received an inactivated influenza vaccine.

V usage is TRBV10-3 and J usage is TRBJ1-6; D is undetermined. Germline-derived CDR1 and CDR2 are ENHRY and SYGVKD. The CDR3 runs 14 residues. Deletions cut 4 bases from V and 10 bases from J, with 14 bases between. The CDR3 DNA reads TGTGCCATCAGTGTAGGAGGGATGGGATCACCCCTCCACTTT. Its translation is CAISVGGMGSPLHF.

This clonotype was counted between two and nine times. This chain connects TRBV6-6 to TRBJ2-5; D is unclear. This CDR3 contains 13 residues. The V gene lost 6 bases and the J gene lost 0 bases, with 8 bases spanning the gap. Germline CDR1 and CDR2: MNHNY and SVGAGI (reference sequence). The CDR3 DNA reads TGTGCCAGCAGAATACAGCACCAAGAGACCCAGTACTTC. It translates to CASRIQHQETQYF.

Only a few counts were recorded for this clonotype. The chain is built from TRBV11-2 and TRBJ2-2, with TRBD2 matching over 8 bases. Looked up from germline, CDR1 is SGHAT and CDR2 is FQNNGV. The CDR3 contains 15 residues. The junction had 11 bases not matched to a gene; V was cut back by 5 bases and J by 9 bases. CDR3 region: CASSPDVAGFRELFF. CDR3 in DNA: TGTGCCAGCAGCCCGGACGTAGCGGGGTTTAGGGAGCTGTTTTTT.

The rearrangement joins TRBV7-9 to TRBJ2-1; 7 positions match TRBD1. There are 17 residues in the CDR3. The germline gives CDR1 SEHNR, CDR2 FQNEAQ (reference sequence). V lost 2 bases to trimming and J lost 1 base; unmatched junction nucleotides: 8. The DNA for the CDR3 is TGTGCCAGCAGCTTATCGAACAGGGGATATTCCTACAATGAGCAGTTCTTC. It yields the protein CASSLSNRGYSYNEQFF.

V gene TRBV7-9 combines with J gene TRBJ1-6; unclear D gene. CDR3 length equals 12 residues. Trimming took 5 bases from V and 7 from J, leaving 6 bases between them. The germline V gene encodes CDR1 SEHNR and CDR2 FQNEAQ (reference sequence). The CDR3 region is CASSQTNSPLHF. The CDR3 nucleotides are TGTGCCAGCAGCCAGACGAATTCACCCCTCCACTTT.

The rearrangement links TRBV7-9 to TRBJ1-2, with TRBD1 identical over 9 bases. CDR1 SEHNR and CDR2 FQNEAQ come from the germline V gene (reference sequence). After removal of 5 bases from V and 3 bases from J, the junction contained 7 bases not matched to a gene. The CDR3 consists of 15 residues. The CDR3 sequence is CASSDRDRVYYGYTF. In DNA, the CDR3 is TGTGCCAGCAGCGACCGGGACAGGGTATACTATGGCTACACCTTC.

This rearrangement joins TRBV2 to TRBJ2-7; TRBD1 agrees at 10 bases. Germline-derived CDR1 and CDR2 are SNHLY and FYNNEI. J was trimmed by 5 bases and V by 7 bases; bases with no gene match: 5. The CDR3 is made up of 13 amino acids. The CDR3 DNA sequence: TGTGCCAGCAAGGCGACAGGGGGCGACGAGCAGTACTTC. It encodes CASKATGGDEQYF.

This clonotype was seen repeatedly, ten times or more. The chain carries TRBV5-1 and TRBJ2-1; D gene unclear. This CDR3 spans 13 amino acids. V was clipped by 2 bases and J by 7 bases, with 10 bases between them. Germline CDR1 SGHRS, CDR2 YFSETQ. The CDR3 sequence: CASSLGRQNEQFF. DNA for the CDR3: TGCGCCAGCAGCTTAGGCCGTCAGAATGAGCAGTTCTTC. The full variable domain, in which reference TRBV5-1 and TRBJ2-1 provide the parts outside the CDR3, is KAGVTQTPRYLIKTRGQQVTLSCSPISGHRSVSWYQQTPGQGLQFLFEYFSETQRNKGNFPGRFSGRQFSNSRSEMNVSTLELGDSALYLCASSLGRQNEQFFGPGTRLTVL.

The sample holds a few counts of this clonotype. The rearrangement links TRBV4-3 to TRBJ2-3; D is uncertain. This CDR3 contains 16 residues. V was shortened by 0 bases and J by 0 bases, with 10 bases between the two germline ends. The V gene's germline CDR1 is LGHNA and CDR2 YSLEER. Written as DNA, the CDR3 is TGCGCCAGCAGCCAAGATCCCCTAATCAGCACAGATACGCAGTATTTT. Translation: CASSQDPLISTDTQYF.

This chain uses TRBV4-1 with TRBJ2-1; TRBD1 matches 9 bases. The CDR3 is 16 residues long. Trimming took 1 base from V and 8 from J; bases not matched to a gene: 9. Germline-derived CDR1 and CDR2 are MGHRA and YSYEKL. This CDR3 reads CASSQGHGTGRDEQFF. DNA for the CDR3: TGCGCCAGCAGCCAAGGGCATGGGACAGGGAGGGATGAGCAGTTCTTC.

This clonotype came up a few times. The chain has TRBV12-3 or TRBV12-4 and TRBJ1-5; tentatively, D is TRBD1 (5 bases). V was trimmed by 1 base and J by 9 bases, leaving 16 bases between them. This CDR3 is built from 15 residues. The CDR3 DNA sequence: TGTGCCAGCAGTTTAGACGGGACCCCAGGGCGGCCCCAGCATTTT. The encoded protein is CASSLDGTPGRPQHF.

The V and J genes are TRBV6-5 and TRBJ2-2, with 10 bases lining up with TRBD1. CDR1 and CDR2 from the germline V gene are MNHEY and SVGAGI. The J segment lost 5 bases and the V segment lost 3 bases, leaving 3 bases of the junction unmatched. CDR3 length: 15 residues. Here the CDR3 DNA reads TGTGCCAGCAGTTATGCGGACAGGGGGACCGGGGAGCTGTTTTTT. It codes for CASSYADRGTGELFF.

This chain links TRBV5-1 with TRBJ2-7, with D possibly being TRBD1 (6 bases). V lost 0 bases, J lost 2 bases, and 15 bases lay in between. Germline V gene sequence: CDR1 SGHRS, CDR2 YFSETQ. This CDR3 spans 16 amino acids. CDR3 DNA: TGCGCCAGCAGCTTGGAGGGTATAGGACAGACCTACGAGCAGTACTTC. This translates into CASSLEGIGQTYEQYF. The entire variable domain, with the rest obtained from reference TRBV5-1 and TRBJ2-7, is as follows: KAGVTQTPRYLIKTRGQQVTLSCSPISGHRSVSWYQQTPGQGLQFLFEYFSETQRNKGNFPGRFSGRQFSNSRSEMNVSTLELGDSALYLCASSLEGIGQTYEQYFGPGTRLTVT.

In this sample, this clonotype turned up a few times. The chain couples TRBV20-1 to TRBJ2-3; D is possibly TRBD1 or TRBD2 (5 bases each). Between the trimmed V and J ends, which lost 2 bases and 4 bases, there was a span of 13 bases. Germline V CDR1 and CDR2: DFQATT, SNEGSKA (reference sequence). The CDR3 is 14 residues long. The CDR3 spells CSARPGRRADTQYF. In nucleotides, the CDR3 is TGCAGTGCTAGACCGGGGCGGCGGGCAGATACGCAGTATTTT.

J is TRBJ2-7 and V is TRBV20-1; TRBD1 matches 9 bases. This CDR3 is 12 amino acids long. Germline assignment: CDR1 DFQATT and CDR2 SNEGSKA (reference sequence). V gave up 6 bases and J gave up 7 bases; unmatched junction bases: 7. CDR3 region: CSAGQGMWEQYF. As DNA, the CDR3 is TGCAGTGCGGGACAGGGAATGTGGGAGCAGTACTTC.

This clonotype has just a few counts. The CDR3 DNA reads TGTGCCAGCAGCCCCCCCTCGGGAGGTGAGCAGTTCTTC. Amino acids: CASSPPSGGEQFF. The V call is TRBV9, the J call TRBJ2-1; TRBD2 agrees at 7 bases. The CDR3 sequence is 13 residues long. Germline V gene lookup returns CDR1 SGDLS and CDR2 YYNGEE. With V trimmed by 4 bases and J by 9 bases, 7 bases remained unmatched.

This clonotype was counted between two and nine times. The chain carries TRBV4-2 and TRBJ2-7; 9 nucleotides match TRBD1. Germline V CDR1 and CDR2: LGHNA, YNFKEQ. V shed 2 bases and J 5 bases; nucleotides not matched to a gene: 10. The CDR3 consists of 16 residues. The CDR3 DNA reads TGTGCCAGCAGCCAATTACCCGGACAGGGGAATCACGAGCAGTACTTC. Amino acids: CASSQLPGQGNHEQYF.

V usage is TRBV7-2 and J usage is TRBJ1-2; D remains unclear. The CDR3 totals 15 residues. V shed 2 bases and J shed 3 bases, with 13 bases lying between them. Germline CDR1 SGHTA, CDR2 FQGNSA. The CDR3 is CASSLIIGRDYGYTF. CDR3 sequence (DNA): TGTGCCAGCAGCTTAATTATTGGCCGAGACTATGGCTACACCTTC.

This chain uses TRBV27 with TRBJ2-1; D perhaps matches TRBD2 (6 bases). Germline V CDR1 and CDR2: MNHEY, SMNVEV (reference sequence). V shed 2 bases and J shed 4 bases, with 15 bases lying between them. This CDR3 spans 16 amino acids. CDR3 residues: CASSLGWSSVYNEQFF. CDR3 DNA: TGTGCCAGCAGTTTAGGGTGGTCTAGCGTATACAATGAGCAGTTCTTC.

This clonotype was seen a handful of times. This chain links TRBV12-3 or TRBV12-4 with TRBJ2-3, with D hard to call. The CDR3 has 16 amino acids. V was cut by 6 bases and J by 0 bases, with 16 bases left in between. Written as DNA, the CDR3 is TGTGCCAGCAGCCGCGTAACAGACCATAGCACAGATACGCAGTATTTT. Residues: CASSRVTDHSTDTQYF.

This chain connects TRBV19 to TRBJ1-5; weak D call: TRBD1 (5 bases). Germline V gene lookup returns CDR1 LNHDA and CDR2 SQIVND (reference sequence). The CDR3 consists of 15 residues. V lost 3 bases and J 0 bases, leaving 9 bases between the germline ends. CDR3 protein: CASSMGGYSNQPQHF. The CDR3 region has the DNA TGTGCCAGTAGTATGGGGGGATATAGCAATCAGCCCCAGCATTTT. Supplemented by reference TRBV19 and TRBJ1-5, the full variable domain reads DGGITQSPKYLFRKEGQNVTLSCEQNLNHDAMYWYRQDPGQGLRLIYYSQIVNDFQKGDIAEGYSVSREKKESFPLTVTSAQKNPTAFYLCASSMGGYSNQPQHFGDGTRLSIL.

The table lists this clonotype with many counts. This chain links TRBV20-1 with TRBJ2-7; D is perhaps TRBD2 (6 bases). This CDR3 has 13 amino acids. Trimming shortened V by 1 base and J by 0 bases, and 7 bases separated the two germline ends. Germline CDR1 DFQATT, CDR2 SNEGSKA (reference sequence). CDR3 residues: CSARGGTSYEQYF. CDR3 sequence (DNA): TGCAGTGCTAGAGGCGGGACCTCCTACGAGCAGTACTTC.

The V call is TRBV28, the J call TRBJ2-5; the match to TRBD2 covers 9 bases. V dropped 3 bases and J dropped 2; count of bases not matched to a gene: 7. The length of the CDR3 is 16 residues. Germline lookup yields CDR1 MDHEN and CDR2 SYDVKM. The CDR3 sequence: CASSFGVAGEQETQYF. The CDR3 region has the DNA TGTGCCAGCAGTTTTGGGGTAGCGGGGGAGCAAGAGACCCAGTACTTC.

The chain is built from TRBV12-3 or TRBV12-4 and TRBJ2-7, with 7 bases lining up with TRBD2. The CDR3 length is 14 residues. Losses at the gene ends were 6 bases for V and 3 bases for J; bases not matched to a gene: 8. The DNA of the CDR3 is TGTGCCAGCAGCCCCTCGGGAGGCTTCTACGAGCAGTACTTC. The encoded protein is CASSPSGGFYEQYF.

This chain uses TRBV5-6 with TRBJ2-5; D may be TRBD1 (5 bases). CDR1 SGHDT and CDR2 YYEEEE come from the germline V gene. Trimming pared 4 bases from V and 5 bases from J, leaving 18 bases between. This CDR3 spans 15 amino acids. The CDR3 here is CASSEQDLQRETQYF. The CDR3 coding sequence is TGTGCCAGCAGCGAACAGGACCTTCAACGGGAGACCCAGTACTTC.

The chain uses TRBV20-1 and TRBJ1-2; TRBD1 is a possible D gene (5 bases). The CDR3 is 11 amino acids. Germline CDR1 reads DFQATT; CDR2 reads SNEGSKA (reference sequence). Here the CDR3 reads CRMGLNYGYTF. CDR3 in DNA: TGCAGGATGGGACTTAACTATGGCTACACCTTC.

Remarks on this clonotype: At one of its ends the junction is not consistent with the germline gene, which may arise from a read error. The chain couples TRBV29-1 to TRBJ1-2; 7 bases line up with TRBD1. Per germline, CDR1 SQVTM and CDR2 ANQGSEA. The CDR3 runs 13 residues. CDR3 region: CSDLDRANFGYTF. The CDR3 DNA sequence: TGCAGCGACCTAGACAGGGCCAACTTTGGCTACACCTTC.

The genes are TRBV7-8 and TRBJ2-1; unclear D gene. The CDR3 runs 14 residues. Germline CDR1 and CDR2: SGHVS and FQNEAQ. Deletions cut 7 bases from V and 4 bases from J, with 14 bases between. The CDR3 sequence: CASKRSELYNEQFF. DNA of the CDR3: TGTGCCAGCAAGAGGTCAGAACTGTACAATGAGCAGTTCTTC.

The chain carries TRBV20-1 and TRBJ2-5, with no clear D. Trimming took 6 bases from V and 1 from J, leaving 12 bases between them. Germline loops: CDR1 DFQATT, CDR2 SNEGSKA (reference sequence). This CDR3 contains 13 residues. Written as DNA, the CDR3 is TGCAGTGCCGTACTCGAACTCCAAGAGACCCAGTACTTC. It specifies CSAVLELQETQYF.

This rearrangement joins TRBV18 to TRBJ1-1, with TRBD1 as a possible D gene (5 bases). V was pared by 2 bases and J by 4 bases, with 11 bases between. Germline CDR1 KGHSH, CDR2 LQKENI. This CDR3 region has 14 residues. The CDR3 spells CASSPGGGFTEAFF. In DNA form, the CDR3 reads TGTGCCAGCTCACCAGGGGGGGGATTCACTGAAGCTTTCTTT.

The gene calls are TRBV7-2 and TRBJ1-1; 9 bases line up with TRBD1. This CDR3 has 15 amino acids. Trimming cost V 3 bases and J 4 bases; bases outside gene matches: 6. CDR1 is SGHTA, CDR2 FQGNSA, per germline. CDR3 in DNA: TGTGCCAGCAGCTTGGGGACAGGGAGGGGCACTGAAGCTTTCTTT. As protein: CASSLGTGRGTEAFF.

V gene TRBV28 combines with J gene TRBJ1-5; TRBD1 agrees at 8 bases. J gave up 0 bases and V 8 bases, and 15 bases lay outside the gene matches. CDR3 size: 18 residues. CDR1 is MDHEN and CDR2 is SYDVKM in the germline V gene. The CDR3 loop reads CASSPDRVVDYSNQPQHF. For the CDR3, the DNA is TGTGCCAGCTCCCCGGACAGGGTGGTGGATTATAGCAATCAGCCCCAGCATTTT.